The clone carrying this TCR beta chain showed up just once. Its cognate antigen is unknown. The sample is drawn from a study of molecular identifiers for immune sequencing clone quantification. Regarding the study as a whole: Spiked TCR RNA from one Jurkat cell reportedly showed up when mixed among around 1 million naive cells.

TCRdb re-analysed the PCR reads in MiXCR, keeping a single row per CDR3 protein. The sample contains hundreds of thousands of distinct CDR3 sequences, 25% of which appear only once. The ends were cut back, 0 bases at V and 8 bases at J, with 12 bases in the middle. The CDR3 covers 14 residues. Germline CDR1 SGHKS, CDR2 YYEKEE (reference sequence). This sequence originates from a human donor in good health. Some libraries in this study had Jurkat cell RNA spiked in. Source material: naive CD8+ T cells from blood, with Jurkat cell RNA spiked in. Subset reported: FACS-sorted CD8+CD4-CCR7+CD45RA+ naive T cells. The chain couples TRBV5-5 to TRBJ2-1, with D possibly TRBD1 on 6 matching bases. CDR3 coding DNA: TGTGCCAGCAGCTTGGATGGACAGTTCGATGAGCAGTTCTTC. Its translation is CASSLDGQFDEQFF. Full variable domain (remainder filled in from reference TRBV5-5 and TRBJ2-1): DAGVTQSPTHLIKTRGQQVTLRCSPISGHKSVSWYQQVLGQGPQFIFQYYEKEERGRGNFPDRFSARQFPNYSSELNVNALLLGDSALYLCASSLDGQFDEQFFGPGTRLTVL.